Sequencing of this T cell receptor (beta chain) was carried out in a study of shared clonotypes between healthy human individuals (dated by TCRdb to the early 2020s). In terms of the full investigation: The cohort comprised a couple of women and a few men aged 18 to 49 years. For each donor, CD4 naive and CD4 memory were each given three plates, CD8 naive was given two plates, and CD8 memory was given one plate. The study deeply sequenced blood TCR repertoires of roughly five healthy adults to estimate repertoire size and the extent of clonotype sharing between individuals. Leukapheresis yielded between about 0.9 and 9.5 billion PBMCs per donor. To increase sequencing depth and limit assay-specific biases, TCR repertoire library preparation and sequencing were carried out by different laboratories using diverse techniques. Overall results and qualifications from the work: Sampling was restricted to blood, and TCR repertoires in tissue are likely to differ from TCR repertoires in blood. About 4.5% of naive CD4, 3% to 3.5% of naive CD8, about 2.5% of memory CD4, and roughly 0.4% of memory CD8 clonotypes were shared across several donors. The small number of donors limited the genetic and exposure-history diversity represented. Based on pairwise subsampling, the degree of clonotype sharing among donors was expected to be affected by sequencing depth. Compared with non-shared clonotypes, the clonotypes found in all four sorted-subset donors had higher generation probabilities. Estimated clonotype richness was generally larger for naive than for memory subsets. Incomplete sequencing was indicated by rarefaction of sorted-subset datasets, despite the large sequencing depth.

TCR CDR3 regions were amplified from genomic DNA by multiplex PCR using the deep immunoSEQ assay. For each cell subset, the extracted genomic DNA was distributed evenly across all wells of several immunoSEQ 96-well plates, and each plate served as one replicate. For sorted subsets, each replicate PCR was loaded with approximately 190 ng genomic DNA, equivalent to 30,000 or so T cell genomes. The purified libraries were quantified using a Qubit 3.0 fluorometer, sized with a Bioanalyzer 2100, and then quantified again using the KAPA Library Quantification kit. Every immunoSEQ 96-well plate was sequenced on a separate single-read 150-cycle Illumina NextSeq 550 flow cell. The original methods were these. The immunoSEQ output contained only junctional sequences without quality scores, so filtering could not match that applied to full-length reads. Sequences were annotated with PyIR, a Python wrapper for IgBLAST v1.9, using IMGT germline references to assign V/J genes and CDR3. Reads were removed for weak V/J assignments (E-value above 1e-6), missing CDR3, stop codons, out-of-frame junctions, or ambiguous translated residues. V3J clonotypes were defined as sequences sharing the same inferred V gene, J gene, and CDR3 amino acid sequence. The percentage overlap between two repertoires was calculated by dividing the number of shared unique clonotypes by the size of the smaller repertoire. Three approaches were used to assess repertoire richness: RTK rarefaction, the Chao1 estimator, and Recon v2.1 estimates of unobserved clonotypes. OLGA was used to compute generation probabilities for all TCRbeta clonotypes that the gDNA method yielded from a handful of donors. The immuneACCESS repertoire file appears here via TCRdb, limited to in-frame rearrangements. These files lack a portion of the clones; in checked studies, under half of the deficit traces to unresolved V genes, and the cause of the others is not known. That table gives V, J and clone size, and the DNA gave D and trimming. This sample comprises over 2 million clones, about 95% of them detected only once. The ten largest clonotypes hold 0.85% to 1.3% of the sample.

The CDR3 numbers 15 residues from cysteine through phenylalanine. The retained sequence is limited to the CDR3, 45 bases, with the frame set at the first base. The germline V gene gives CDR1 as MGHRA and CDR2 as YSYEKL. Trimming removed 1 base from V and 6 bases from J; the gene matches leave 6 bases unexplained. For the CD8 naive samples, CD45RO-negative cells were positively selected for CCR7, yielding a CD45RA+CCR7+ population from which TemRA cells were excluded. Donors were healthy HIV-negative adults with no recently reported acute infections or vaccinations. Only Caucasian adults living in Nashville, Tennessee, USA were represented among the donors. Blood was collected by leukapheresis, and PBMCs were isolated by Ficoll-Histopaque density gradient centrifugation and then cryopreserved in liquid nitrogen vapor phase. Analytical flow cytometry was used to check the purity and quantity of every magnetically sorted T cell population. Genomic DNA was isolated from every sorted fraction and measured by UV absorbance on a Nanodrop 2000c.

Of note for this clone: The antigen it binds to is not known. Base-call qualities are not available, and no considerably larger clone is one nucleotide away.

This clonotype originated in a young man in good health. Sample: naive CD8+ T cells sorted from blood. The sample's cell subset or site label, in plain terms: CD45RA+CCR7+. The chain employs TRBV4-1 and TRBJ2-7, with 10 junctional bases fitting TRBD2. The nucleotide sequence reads TGCGCCAGCAGCCAAGGGGGAGGGACTAGCGTCGAGCAGTACTTC. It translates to CASSQGGGTSVEQYF.